This T cell receptor beta chain was observed in a study of blood T cell repertoires in COVID-19. Study-level information: Some COVID-19 samples were acute and others convalescent; all came from the United States, Italy and Spain. Sources were T cells, B-cell-depleted T cells, or PBMCs; the material itself was cDNA or gDNA.

CDR3 size: 15 residues. This table comes from immunoSEQ multiplex PCR, and its TCRdb copy is limited to in-frame clones, with some not included. The sample holds 150,000 to 200,000 clones, more than 75% seen once. The chain links TRBV12-2 to TRBJ2-5; the table's D call TRBD1 went unverified against the DNA. TRBV12-2 counts as a pseudogene. Sequencing input: peripheral blood. The receptor was derived from a woman in her sixties with COVID-19, enrolled during active disease. This CDR3 reads CASRGDRALQETQYF. The CDR3 DNA sequence: TGTGCAAGTCGCGGAGACAGGGCCCTCCAAGAGACCCAGTACTTC.